A single sample gave rise to the 5 T cell receptor beta chains below, sequenced in a study of T cell clones after liver transplantation. Sequenced by immunoSEQ multiplex PCR; TCRdb stores in-frame clones only, minus some. The table has some 50,000 clones, roughly three quarters seen once; the top ten hold 7.5% to 10%. This material consisted of CD4+ T cells from blood, taken at the 22-month timepoint. These receptors were obtained from a human patient who received a liver transplant. Some T cells may be transferred from the graft donor.

The rearrangement links TRBV2 to TRBJ2-2; D is possibly TRBD1 (5 bases). CDR3 length: 14 amino acids. V dropped 7 bases and J dropped 1 base, with 10 bases sitting between them. In germline, CDR1 is SNHLY, CDR2 FYNNEI. Here the CDR3 reads CASIGEKNTGELFF. The DNA for the CDR3 is TGTGCCAGCATAGGGGAAAAGAACACCGGGGAGCTGTTTTTT.

The rearrangement links TRBV27 to TRBJ2-2; TRBD2 is a possible D gene (5 bases). The germline gives CDR1 MNHEY, CDR2 SMNVEV (reference sequence). The CDR3 contains 17 residues. Trimming cost V 1 base and J 2 bases, with 14 bases left between them. The CDR3 DNA follows: TGTGCCAGCAGTTTATATCCCCCTCGGGGAAACACCGGGGAGCTGTTTTTT. Its translation: CASSLYPPRGNTGELFF.

This chain connects TRBV6-1 to TRBJ1-3; TRBD1 might be the D (6 bases). This CDR3 is built from 13 residues. Per germline, CDR1 MNHNS and CDR2 SASEGT. V was clipped by 5 bases and J by 8 bases, with 13 bases between them. CDR3 sequence reads: CASSTTAGDTIYF. CDR3 coding DNA: TGTGCCAGCAGTACGACTGCAGGGGACACCATATATTTT.

V gene TRBV28 combines with J gene TRBJ1-1, with D tentatively TRBD1 (5 bases). There are 13 residues in the CDR3. Trimming cost V 6 bases and J 4 bases, with 12 bases left between them. Looked up from germline, CDR1 is MDHEN and CDR2 is SYDVKM. CDR3 amino acids: CASRSLRATEAFF. DNA for the CDR3: TGTGCCAGCAGGAGCCTCAGGGCCACTGAAGCTTTCTTT.

The genes are TRBV5-4 and TRBJ1-2, with 8 bases that match TRBD1. Germline V gives CDR1 SGHNT, CDR2 YYREEE (reference sequence). This CDR3 region has 14 residues. After removal of 3 bases from V and 11 bases from J, the junction contained 12 bases not matched to a gene. CDR3 nucleotides: TGTGCCAGCAGCTCCGAGATCGGACAGGGCCTATACACCTTC. Protein: CASSSEIGQGLYTF.